The 9 T cell receptor beta chains given below trace back to one sample, sequenced in a study of CD8 T cells in ankylosing spondylitis (dated by TCRdb to the late 2010s). Library preparation was by 5' RACE. Sequencing was carried out with an Illumina HiSeq 2500. TCRdb reworked the public reads: Q25 trimming with fastp, MiXCR clone assembly, productive beta chains retained. Each entry merges the rows of one CDR3 protein and shows their most common DNA and genes. This sample is represented by approximately 220,000 distinct CDR3 sequences; roughly 24% of them were singletons. The ten largest account for about 6.9% of the sample. The sequencing input was blood, either unsorted or a sorted T cell fraction (not recorded which). The receptors come from a male donor with ankylosing spondylitis or in good health (not recorded which).

This chain's CDR3 is CASSFFKPQHF. The CDR3 region has the DNA TGTGCCAGCAGCTTTTTTAAGCCCCAGCATTTT. The chain recombines TRBV5-6 with TRBJ1-5; D gene ambiguous. There are 11 residues in the CDR3. Germline V gene lookup returns CDR1 SGHDT and CDR2 YYEEEE. V lost 2 bases and J 8 bases, leaving 5 bases between the germline ends.

This clonotype was counted ten times or more. Mismatch with germline at one junction end may stem from a read error. This chain joins TRBV20-1 and TRBJ2-2; D is perhaps TRBD1 (6 bases). Germline CDR1 reads DFQATT; CDR2 reads SNEGSKA (reference sequence). This CDR3 is 14 amino acids long. CDR3 in DNA: TGCAGTGCCAGAGCACAGGGGAACACCGGGGAGCTGTTTTTT. Translating it yields CSARAQGNTGELFF.

This chain joins TRBV20-1 and TRBJ2-7; 11 nucleotides agree with TRBD1. With V trimmed by 6 bases and J by 7 bases, 8 bases remained unmatched. The germline V gene has CDR1 DFQATT and CDR2 SNEGSKA (reference sequence). The CDR3 totals 13 residues. CDR3 protein: CSAQRTGGKEQYF. For the CDR3, the DNA is TGCAGTGCCCAGAGGACAGGGGGCAAAGAGCAGTACTTC.

This clonotype was counted between two and nine times. The chain recombines TRBV20-1 with TRBJ2-7; D perhaps matches TRBD2 (6 bases). Germline V gene data show CDR1 as DFQATT and CDR2 as SNEGSKA (reference sequence). The V gene lost 3 bases and the J gene lost 6 bases, with 24 bases spanning the gap. This CDR3 is built from 16 residues. CDR3 nucleotides: TGCAGTGCTAGCCACCGTTCGGGAGCGAAAAGCGGCGAGCAGTACTTC. This gives the protein CSASHRSGAKSGEQYF.

The chain uses TRBV20-1 and TRBJ2-1; 7 bases agree with TRBD2. The length of the CDR3 is 17 residues. Germline V CDR1 and CDR2: DFQATT, SNEGSKA (reference sequence). V was clipped by 6 bases and J by 7 bases; unmatched bases: 21. This chain's CDR3 is CSARTRGEIKLMNEQFF. The CDR3 DNA is TGCAGTGCAAGGACTAGAGGGGAGATCAAACTTATGAATGAGCAGTTCTTC.

This clonotype was observed a handful of times. V and J are TRBV5-6 and TRBJ2-3; 11 nucleotides line up with TRBD2. In germline, CDR1 is SGHDT, CDR2 YYEEEE. Trimming at V came to 4 bases and at J to 1 base, leaving 8 bases not matched to a gene. CDR3 size: 17 residues. This CDR3 reads CASSIRGTSGRTDTQYF. The CDR3 nucleotides read TGTGCCAGCAGCATCCGTGGGACTAGCGGCCGCACAGATACGCAGTATTTT.

This clonotype has a count of ten or more. The chain's CDR3 is CASSFRGDVATEAFF. CDR3 DNA: TGCGCCAGCAGCTTCAGGGGGGACGTCGCCACTGAAGCTTTCTTT. The chain carries TRBV5-1 and TRBJ1-1, with 7 bases that match TRBD1. Trimming took 2 bases from V and 4 from J; bases not matched to a gene: 8. The CDR3 length is 15 residues. Germline V CDR1 and CDR2: SGHRS, YFSETQ.

This clonotype was seen at least ten times. The chain has TRBV2 and TRBJ2-3; 7 bases line up with TRBD2. The CDR3 totals 16 residues. The V and J ends lost 5 bases and 0 bases, in that order; junction bases with no gene match: 8. Germline V gene sequence: CDR1 SNHLY, CDR2 FYNNEI. CDR3 amino acids: CASSRRLAASTDTQYF. CDR3 nucleotides: TGTGCCAGCAGTCGCCGACTAGCCGCTAGCACAGATACGCAGTATTTT.

This clonotype was observed a single time. V gene TRBV12-3 or TRBV12-4 combines with J gene TRBJ2-5; 9 positions match TRBD2. J was trimmed by 5 bases and V by 5 bases; bases with no gene match: 6. This CDR3 region has 14 residues. Here the CDR3 DNA reads TGTGCCAGCAGTCTGATAGCGGGAGTTGAGACCCAGTACTTC. The encoded protein is CASSLIAGVETQYF.